Below, one T cell receptor beta chain is given with its context. The germline V gene has CDR1 KGHDR and CDR2 SFDVKD. V dropped 4 bases and J dropped 9; count of bases not matched to a gene: 9. The CDR3 length is 15 residues. The data derive from a study of T-cell memory formation after mild COVID-19. TCRdb independently ran MiXCR on the 5' RACE reads; one entry per CDR3 protein. The sample has 300,000 to 400,000 distinct CDR3 sequences; around 28% are singletons. The sequenced sample consisted of PBMCs or a T cell subset sorted from them (not recorded which). The rearrangement uses TRBV24-1 and TRBJ2-1; 9 bases are a match to TRBD1. This receptor was identified in an adult woman who had mild COVID-19 (a few samples of this study predate the infection). Cell type and time point are not known. In DNA, the CDR3 is TGTGCCACCAGTGACCCCGGGACAGGGTTCATTGAGCAGTTCTTC. Translated: CATSDPGTGFIEQFF.